Each of the 14 T cell receptor beta chains below was sequenced from the same sample in a study of graft-versus-host responses after intestinal transplantation. Repertoires were generated with immunoSEQ multiplex PCR, while TCRdb's copy carries only in-frame clones and drops some. The sample lists tens of thousands of clones; about 87% were seen once. This sample comprised PBMCs, obtained 26 days after transplant. These receptors all come from a human patient who received an intestinal transplant, so some T cells may come from the graft donor.

The rearrangement joins TRBV28 to TRBJ1-2, with 7 bases identical to TRBD1. This CDR3 comprises 15 residues. The ends lost 3 bases at V and 7 bases at J; junction bases unmatched: 11. Per germline, CDR1 MDHEN and CDR2 SYDVKM. CDR3 residues: CASSLGQYSVGGYTF. The CDR3 bases are TGTGCCAGCAGTTTGGGACAGTATTCCGTAGGTGGCTACACCTTC.

The V and J genes are TRBV18 and TRBJ1-1, with D unresolved. The germline CDR1 and CDR2 sequences are KGHSH and LQKENI. With 0 bases removed from V and 2 bases from J, the gap between germline ends came to 13 bases. This CDR3 is built from 16 residues. The CDR3 sequence: CASSPPAGMGNTEAFF. CDR3 nucleotides: TGTGCCAGCTCACCACCGGCGGGGATGGGAAACACTGAAGCTTTCTTT.

This chain joins TRBV5-1 and TRBJ2-7, with D possibly TRBD2 on 7 matching bases. V lost 4 bases to trimming and J lost 5 bases, with 19 bases between them. The CDR3 is 15 residues long. CDR1 and CDR2 (germline): SGHRS, YFSETQ. The CDR3 loop reads CASSGLGGPTDEQYF. In DNA form, the CDR3 reads TGCGCCAGCAGCGGACTAGGGGGGCCTACGGACGAGCAGTACTTC.

This clone was observed a single time. This chain connects TRBV5-6 to TRBJ1-3; no clear D. Germline V gene lookup returns CDR1 SGHDT and CDR2 YYEEEE. With 2 bases removed from V and 7 bases from J, the gap between germline ends came to 10 bases. This CDR3 comprises 13 residues. In DNA, the CDR3 is TGTGCCAGCAGCTTTACAGCCGGCAACACCATATATTTT. It translates to CASSFTAGNTIYF.

The chain links TRBV5-1 to TRBJ2-2; TRBD1 matches at 8 bases. The CDR3 loop spans 16 amino acids. The junction had 10 bases not matched to a gene; V was cut back by 4 bases and J by 5 bases. The germline V gene encodes CDR1 SGHRS and CDR2 YFSETQ. The CDR3 DNA reads TGCGCCAGCAGCCCAGCCGCAGGGGGCGATACCGGGGAGCTGTTTTTT. It is translated as CASSPAAGGDTGELFF.

The rearrangement joins TRBV5-1 to TRBJ2-5; 9 bases match TRBD2. The trim removed 0 bases at V and 5 bases at J, leaving 14 bases unmatched. Germline CDR1 is SGHRS and CDR2 is YFSETQ. This CDR3 is 18 amino acids long. The CDR3 region is CASSLDSGRTIAPETQYF. As DNA, the CDR3 is TGCGCCAGCAGCTTGGACAGCGGGAGGACCATTGCCCCGGAGACCCAGTACTTC.

V is TRBV28 and J is TRBJ1-2; a weak D match, TRBD1 (5 bases). Germline CDR1 reads MDHEN; CDR2 reads SYDVKM. This CDR3 has 16 amino acids. Trimming removed 8 bases from V and 2 bases from J, with 21 bases in between. CDR3 coding DNA: TGTGCCAGCCGTCCGGTAGGGGTAACCACGAACTATGGCTACACCTTC. It specifies CASRPVGVTTNYGYTF.

The J gene is TRBJ2-7, the V gene TRBV4-1; 9 nucleotides align to TRBD1. V gave up 1 base and J gave up 1 base; unmatched junction bases: 8. The CDR3 contains 17 residues. Germline values: CDR1 MGHRA, CDR2 YSYEKL. The CDR3 bases are TGCGCCAGCAGCCAAGTTGCTGGACAGGGGTCTTCCTACGAGCAGTACTTC. Translation gives CASSQVAGQGSSYEQYF.

The chain combines TRBV6-1 with TRBJ2-5, with 8 bases matching TRBD2. The CDR3 has 16 amino acids. V shed 4 bases and J 2 bases; nucleotides not matched to a gene: 9. Germline loops: CDR1 MNHNS, CDR2 SASEGT. CDR3 coding DNA: TGTGCCAGCAGTGGACCGGGACTAGGAGGGCAAGAGACCCAGTACTTC. Protein product: CASSGPGLGGQETQYF.

This sequence joins TRBV9 and TRBJ2-5; 7 bases align to TRBD2. There are 14 residues in the CDR3. V dropped 0 bases and J dropped 3; count of bases not matched to a gene: 2. Germline CDR1 SGDLS, CDR2 YYNGEE. The CDR3 loop reads CASSVDLAEETQYF. CDR3 DNA: TGTGCCAGCAGCGTAGACCTAGCGGAAGAGACCCAGTACTTC. The full variable domain, with the rest looked up from reference TRBV9 and TRBJ2-5, is DSGVTQTPKHLITATGQRVTLRCSPRSGDLSVYWYQQSLDQGLQFLIQYYNGEERAKGNILERFSAQQFPDLHSELNLSSLELGDSALYFCASSVDLAEETQYFGPGTRLLVL.

The J gene is TRBJ1-4, the V gene TRBV7-3, with D hard to call. Trimming left V 5 bases short and J 0 bases short, with 13 bases between. Germline CDR1 reads SGHTA; CDR2 reads FQGTGA. The CDR3 covers 16 residues. The CDR3: CASSLTQTATNEKLFF. CDR3 nucleotide sequence: TGTGCCAGCAGCCTGACCCAGACTGCAACTAATGAAAAACTGTTTTTT.

This clone appeared a single time. The chain uses TRBV6-5 and TRBJ1-1; perhaps TRBD1 as D (6 bases). This CDR3 contains 14 residues. Looked up from germline, CDR1 is MNHEY and CDR2 is SVGAGI. Deletions cut 10 bases from V and 2 bases from J, with 17 bases between. CDR3 residues: CANSQGGVNTEAFF. The CDR3 DNA sequence: TGTGCCAATAGTCAAGGGGGGGTAAACACTGAAGCTTTCTTT.

The chain employs TRBV18 and TRBJ1-2, with D perhaps matching TRBD1 (5 bases). Per germline, CDR1 KGHSH and CDR2 LQKENI. Trimming pared 3 bases from V and 0 bases from J, leaving 11 bases between. The CDR3 has 15 amino acids. For the CDR3, the DNA is TGTGCCAGCTCACCTGGGGCAGACCCTAACTATGGCTACACCTTC. Amino acids: CASSPGADPNYGYTF.

V and J are TRBV2 and TRBJ2-3; 7 nucleotides align to TRBD1. The CDR3 consists of 13 residues. The germline gives CDR1 SNHLY, CDR2 FYNNEI. After removal of 6 bases from V and 5 bases from J, the junction contained 5 bases not matched to a gene. CDR3 in amino acids: CASSDRDVDTQYF. CDR3 DNA sequence: TGTGCCAGCAGCGACAGGGATGTAGATACGCAGTATTTT.